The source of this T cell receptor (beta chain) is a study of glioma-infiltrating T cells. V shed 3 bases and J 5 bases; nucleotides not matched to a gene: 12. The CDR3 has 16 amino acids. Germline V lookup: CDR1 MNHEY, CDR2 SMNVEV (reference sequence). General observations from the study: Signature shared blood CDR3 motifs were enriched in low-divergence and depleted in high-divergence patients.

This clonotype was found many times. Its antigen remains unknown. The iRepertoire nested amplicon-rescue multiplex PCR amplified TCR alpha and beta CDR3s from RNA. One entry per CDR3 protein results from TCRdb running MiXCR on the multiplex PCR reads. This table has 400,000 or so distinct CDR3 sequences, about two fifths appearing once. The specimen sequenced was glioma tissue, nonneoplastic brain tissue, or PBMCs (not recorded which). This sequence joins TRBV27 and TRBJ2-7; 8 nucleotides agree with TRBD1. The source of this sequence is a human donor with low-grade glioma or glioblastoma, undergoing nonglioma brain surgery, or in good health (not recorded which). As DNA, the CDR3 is TGTGCCAGCAGTTTGCCAGGTCGGGACAGGCCCCACGAGCAGTACTTC. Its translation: CASSLPGRDRPHEQYF.